This TCR beta chain was recorded in a study of T cells expressing NK-cell markers. The CDR3 spans 14 residues. CDR1 SGDLS and CDR2 YYNGEE come from the germline V gene. After re-calling the 5' RACE reads, TCRdb lists one entry per CDR3 protein, DNA absent. This table holds approximately 460,000 distinct CDR3 sequences. This receptor was identified in a woman aged 18 to 75 in good health. This chain joins TRBV9 and TRBJ2-2. Specimen: blood T cells: a sorted CD56 or NKG2C T cell subset, CD4+ or CD8+ T cells, or bulk PBMC T cells (not recorded which). The CDR3 sequence is CASSVGVGAGELFF.